A selection of T cell receptor beta chains follows, all from one sample in a study of blood T cell repertoires in COVID-19. Method: immunoSEQ multiplex PCR; TCRdb's copy keeps in-frame clones and lacks some. The table records roughly 63,000 clones, approximately 92% of them present only once. The source material was peripheral blood. The receptors originated from a man between 45 and 60 years old with active COVID-19. CDR3s include the opening cysteine and the closing phenylalanine or tryptophan. The D gene is left open where the match is weak. Rows give clone size only sometimes, using once, few, many, or a class for an expanded clone.

DNA: TGTGCCAGTAGTGCCGGACAGAGCAATCAGCCCCAGCATTTT; CDR3: CASSAGQSNQPQHF; V: TRBV19; D: .; size: .; J: TRBJ1-5
DNA: TGCAGCGTAGGTAGCACCTATGGCTACACCTTC; CDR3: CSVGSTYGYTF; V: TRBV29-1; D: .; size: once; J: TRBJ1-2
DNA: TGTGCCAGCACCACAGGGGGCAACTATGGCTACACCTTC; CDR3: CASTTGGNYGYTF; V: TRBV6-5; D: TRBD1; size: once; J: TRBJ1-2
DNA: TGTGCCAGCAGCCCAAGGGGTCTCTCCTATAATTCACCCCTCCACTTT; CDR3: CASSPRGLSYNSPLHF; V: TRBV7-6; D: .; size: .; J: TRBJ1-6
DNA: TGTGCCAGCAGCACCCTTCGGCCCTCTTCTAGCGGGGGGCCCACCGGGGAGCTGTTTTTT; CDR3: CASSTLRPSSSGGPTGELFF; V: TRBV5-4; D: TRBD2; size: .; J: TRBJ2-2
DNA: TGTGCCAGCAGCTTAGGATCTGACAGGGGGATCTATGGCTACACCTTC; CDR3: CASSLGSDRGIYGYTF; V: TRBV7-2; D: TRBD1; size: .; J: TRBJ1-2
DNA: TGCGCCAGCAGCTTACGGGGTTTGGTGAACACTGAAGCTTTCTTT; CDR3: CASSLRGLVNTEAFF; V: TRBV5-1; D: .; size: .; J: TRBJ1-1
DNA: TGTGCCAGCTTGACTGATACCAATCCCTATGGCTACACCTTC; CDR3: CASLTDTNPYGYTF; V: TRBV28; D: .; size: .; J: TRBJ1-2
DNA: TGTGCCAGCATCCGGACAGGGGACGAAAAACTGTTTTTT; CDR3: CASIRTGDEKLFF; V: TRBV7-9; D: TRBD1; size: .; J: TRBJ1-4
DNA: TGTGCCAGCAGCGCGGGGGGTGCAACTAATGAAAAACTGTTTTTT; CDR3: CASSAGGATNEKLFF; V: TRBV9; D: .; size: .; J: TRBJ1-4
DNA: TGCGCCAGCAGCCCAGGCCACAGTCGGTTTGAAGCTTTCTTT; CDR3: CASSPGHSRFEAFF; V: TRBV4-3; D: .; size: once; J: TRBJ1-1
DNA: TGTGCCAGCAGTGTAATCACACTATCTGAAGCTTTCTTT; CDR3: CASSVITLSEAFF; V: TRBV2; D: .; size: .; J: TRBJ1-1
DNA: TGTGCCAGCAGTTTAGGAGGGGCTGCCACTGAAGCTTTCTTT; CDR3: CASSLGGAATEAFF; V: TRBV27; D: .; size: .; J: TRBJ1-1
DNA: TGCAGCATCCCGGCCCGCGGGGTGAGCTCCTACGAGCAGTACTTC; CDR3: CSIPARGVSSYEQYF; V: TRBV29-1; D: .; size: .; J: TRBJ2-7
DNA: TGTGCCAGCAGCCCGCGGCCACTGGGGCCCCAGCATTTT; CDR3: CASSPRPLGPQHF; V: TRBV3-1/TRBV3-2; D: .; size: .; J: TRBJ1-5
DNA: TGTGCCAGCAGCTCGGACAGGGTCCACACCGGGGAGCTGTTTTTT; CDR3: CASSSDRVHTGELFF; V: TRBV6-2/TRBV6-3; D: TRBD1; size: .; J: TRBJ2-2
DNA: TGCGCCAGCAGCCAAGATGGCGACAGTCCCCAGCATTTT; CDR3: CASSQDGDSPQHF; V: TRBV4-1; D: .; size: .; J: TRBJ1-5
DNA: TGTGCCAGCAGCCGAGACAGGGGGCTCTCCTACGAGCAGTACTTC; CDR3: CASSRDRGLSYEQYF; V: TRBV5-6; D: TRBD1; size: .; J: TRBJ2-7
DNA: TGCGCCAGCAGCCAAGATAAAGGGGTGGGAGGCGAGCAGTACTTC; CDR3: CASSQDKGVGGEQYF; V: TRBV4-3; D: .; size: .; J: TRBJ2-7
DNA: TGTGCCAGCAGTTCCAGCGGGGTTGGCAATGAGCAGTTCTTC; CDR3: CASSSSGVGNEQFF; V: TRBV6-2/TRBV6-3; D: TRBD2; size: .; J: TRBJ2-1
DNA: TGTGCCAGCATAGGGACAGGAGATCAGCCCCAGCATTTT; CDR3: CASIGTGDQPQHF; V: TRBV6-1; D: TRBD1; size: .; J: TRBJ1-5
DNA: TGTGCCAGCAGCTTGTTGCGTAGCAATCAGCCCCAGCATTTT; CDR3: CASSLLRSNQPQHF; V: TRBV5-8; D: .; size: .; J: TRBJ1-5
DNA: TGTGCCAGCAGCGGTCGGGAGGGGGAAAAACTGTTTTTT; CDR3: CASSGREGEKLFF; V: TRBV9; D: .; size: .; J: TRBJ1-4
DNA: TGTGCCAGCAGCCCGTATATGTGGGGACAGGGGCCGAACACTGAAGCTTTCTTT; CDR3: CASSPYMWGQGPNTEAFF; V: TRBV13; D: TRBD1; size: .; J: TRBJ1-1
DNA: TGTGCCAGCAGCCAAGAGGGCAGGGGGCTCGGAAACACCATATATTTT; CDR3: CASSQEGRGLGNTIYF; V: TRBV4-2; D: TRBD1; size: .; J: TRBJ1-3
DNA: TGTGCCAGCAGCCAAGGGACAGGGTTCACCGGGGAGCTGTTTTTT; CDR3: CASSQGTGFTGELFF; V: TRBV3-1/TRBV3-2; D: TRBD1; size: .; J: TRBJ2-2
DNA: TGTGCCAGCAGCTTCGGGAGAACAACAACTAATGAAAAACTGTTTTTT; CDR3: CASSFGRTTTNEKLFF; V: TRBV5-4; D: .; size: .; J: TRBJ1-4
DNA: TGTGCCTGGAACAGGGGATTGAATGAAAAACTGTTTTTT; CDR3: CAWNRGLNEKLFF; V: TRBV30; D: TRBD1; size: .; J: TRBJ1-4
DNA: TGTGCCAGCAGCCCCGTGGACAGTTGGGAATCCTACGAGCAGTACTTC; CDR3: CASSPVDSWESYEQYF; V: TRBV7-2; D: .; size: .; J: TRBJ2-7
DNA: TGTGCCAGCAGTTACTCTGACTATCAGCCCCAGCATTTT; CDR3: CASSYSDYQPQHF; V: TRBV6-2/TRBV6-3; D: .; size: few; J: TRBJ1-5
DNA: TGTGCCAGCCGGCGACAGGGGGCGACGAATGAGCAGTTCTTC; CDR3: CASRRQGATNEQFF; V: TRBV3-1/TRBV3-2; D: TRBD1; size: .; J: TRBJ2-1
DNA: TGTGCCAGCAGCTCCTACCCCCCACAGGGGGTGGGCACCGGGGAGCTGTTTTTT; CDR3: CASSSYPPQGVGTGELFF; V: TRBV7-9; D: TRBD1; size: .; J: TRBJ2-2